This is a list of T cell receptor beta chains from one sample in a study of blood T cells in healthy people across ages. From the 5' RACE reads, TCRdb called clonotypes with MiXCR, one entry per CDR3 protein. The table records roughly 1.6 million distinct CDR3 sequences, about 35% of them present only once. Source material: blood. The origin of the receptors is a woman aged 25-40 years in good health. CDR3s include the opening cysteine and the closing phenylalanine or tryptophan. Each record gives: CDR3 protein, clone size, J gene, V gene. Some rows have no size entry. The others give once, few or many, or a class for an expanded clone.

CDR3: CAVSESGTANTEAFF
size: NA
J: TRBJ1-1
V: TRBV10-3

CDR3: CASSLASGLAGYEQYF
size: few
J: TRBJ2-7
V: TRBV7-9

CDR3: CASSLVLAGGLLAGELFF
size: NA
J: TRBJ2-2
V: TRBV11-2

CDR3: CASSPSRSQPQHF
size: NA
J: TRBJ1-5
V: TRBV6-5

CDR3: CASSPERRASSEQYF
size: NA
J: NA
V: TRBV5-1

CDR3: CASSQDWAGNQPQHF
size: NA
J: TRBJ1-5
V: TRBV4-2

CDR3: CASSPDPVPYEQYF
size: NA
J: NA
V: TRBV9

CDR3: CASSLIVGSYNEQFF
size: NA
J: TRBJ2-1
V: TRBV7-8

CDR3: CAWSGWTGDWREQYF
size: NA
J: TRBJ2-7
V: TRBV30

CDR3: CATSRVAGVNTGELFF
size: few
J: TRBJ2-2
V: TRBV15

CDR3: CSARDLRRDWAKNIQYF
size: few
J: TRBJ2-4
V: TRBV20-1

CDR3: CASSDPLGGYYGYTF
size: NA
J: TRBJ1-2
V: TRBV2

CDR3: CSAPGLHTETQYF
size: NA
J: NA
V: TRBV20-1

CDR3: CASRPPGERSYNEQYF
size: NA
J: TRBJ2-5
V: TRBV28

CDR3: CASSQRVLLSNQPQHF
size: NA
J: TRBJ1-5
V: TRBV4-1

CDR3: CASSPRLAGDAETQYF
size: many
J: TRBJ2-5
V: TRBV27

CDR3: CASSLIGAREETQYF
size: NA
J: TRBJ2-5
V: TRBV27

CDR3: CASSQEQGTGTIYNEQFF
size: NA
J: TRBJ2-1
V: TRBV4-1

CDR3: CASKQGWNTGELFF
size: few
J: TRBJ2-2
V: TRBV27

CDR3: CASSATGGNGYTF
size: few
J: TRBJ1-2
V: TRBV2

CDR3: CASSSRAGYGYTF
size: NA
J: TRBJ1-2
V: TRBV13

CDR3: CSARVRQLYGHTF
size: NA
J: TRBJ1-2
V: TRBV20-1

CDR3: CAISDYFSGRATDTQYF
size: NA
J: TRBJ2-3
V: TRBV10-3

CDR3: CASSSLGGGYTF
size: few
J: TRBJ1-2
V: TRBV27

CDR3: CASSSGPHIGQYF
size: few
J: TRBJ2-3
V: TRBV7-6

CDR3: CASTSGGTPHEQYF
size: few
J: TRBJ2-7
V: TRBV6-5

CDR3: CSARRDGNYEQYF
size: many
J: TRBJ2-7
V: TRBV29-1

CDR3: CASSYRVQLSYNEQFF
size: NA
J: TRBJ2-1
V: TRBV6-6

CDR3: CSAARQGSSYEQYF
size: many
J: TRBJ2-7
V: TRBV29-1